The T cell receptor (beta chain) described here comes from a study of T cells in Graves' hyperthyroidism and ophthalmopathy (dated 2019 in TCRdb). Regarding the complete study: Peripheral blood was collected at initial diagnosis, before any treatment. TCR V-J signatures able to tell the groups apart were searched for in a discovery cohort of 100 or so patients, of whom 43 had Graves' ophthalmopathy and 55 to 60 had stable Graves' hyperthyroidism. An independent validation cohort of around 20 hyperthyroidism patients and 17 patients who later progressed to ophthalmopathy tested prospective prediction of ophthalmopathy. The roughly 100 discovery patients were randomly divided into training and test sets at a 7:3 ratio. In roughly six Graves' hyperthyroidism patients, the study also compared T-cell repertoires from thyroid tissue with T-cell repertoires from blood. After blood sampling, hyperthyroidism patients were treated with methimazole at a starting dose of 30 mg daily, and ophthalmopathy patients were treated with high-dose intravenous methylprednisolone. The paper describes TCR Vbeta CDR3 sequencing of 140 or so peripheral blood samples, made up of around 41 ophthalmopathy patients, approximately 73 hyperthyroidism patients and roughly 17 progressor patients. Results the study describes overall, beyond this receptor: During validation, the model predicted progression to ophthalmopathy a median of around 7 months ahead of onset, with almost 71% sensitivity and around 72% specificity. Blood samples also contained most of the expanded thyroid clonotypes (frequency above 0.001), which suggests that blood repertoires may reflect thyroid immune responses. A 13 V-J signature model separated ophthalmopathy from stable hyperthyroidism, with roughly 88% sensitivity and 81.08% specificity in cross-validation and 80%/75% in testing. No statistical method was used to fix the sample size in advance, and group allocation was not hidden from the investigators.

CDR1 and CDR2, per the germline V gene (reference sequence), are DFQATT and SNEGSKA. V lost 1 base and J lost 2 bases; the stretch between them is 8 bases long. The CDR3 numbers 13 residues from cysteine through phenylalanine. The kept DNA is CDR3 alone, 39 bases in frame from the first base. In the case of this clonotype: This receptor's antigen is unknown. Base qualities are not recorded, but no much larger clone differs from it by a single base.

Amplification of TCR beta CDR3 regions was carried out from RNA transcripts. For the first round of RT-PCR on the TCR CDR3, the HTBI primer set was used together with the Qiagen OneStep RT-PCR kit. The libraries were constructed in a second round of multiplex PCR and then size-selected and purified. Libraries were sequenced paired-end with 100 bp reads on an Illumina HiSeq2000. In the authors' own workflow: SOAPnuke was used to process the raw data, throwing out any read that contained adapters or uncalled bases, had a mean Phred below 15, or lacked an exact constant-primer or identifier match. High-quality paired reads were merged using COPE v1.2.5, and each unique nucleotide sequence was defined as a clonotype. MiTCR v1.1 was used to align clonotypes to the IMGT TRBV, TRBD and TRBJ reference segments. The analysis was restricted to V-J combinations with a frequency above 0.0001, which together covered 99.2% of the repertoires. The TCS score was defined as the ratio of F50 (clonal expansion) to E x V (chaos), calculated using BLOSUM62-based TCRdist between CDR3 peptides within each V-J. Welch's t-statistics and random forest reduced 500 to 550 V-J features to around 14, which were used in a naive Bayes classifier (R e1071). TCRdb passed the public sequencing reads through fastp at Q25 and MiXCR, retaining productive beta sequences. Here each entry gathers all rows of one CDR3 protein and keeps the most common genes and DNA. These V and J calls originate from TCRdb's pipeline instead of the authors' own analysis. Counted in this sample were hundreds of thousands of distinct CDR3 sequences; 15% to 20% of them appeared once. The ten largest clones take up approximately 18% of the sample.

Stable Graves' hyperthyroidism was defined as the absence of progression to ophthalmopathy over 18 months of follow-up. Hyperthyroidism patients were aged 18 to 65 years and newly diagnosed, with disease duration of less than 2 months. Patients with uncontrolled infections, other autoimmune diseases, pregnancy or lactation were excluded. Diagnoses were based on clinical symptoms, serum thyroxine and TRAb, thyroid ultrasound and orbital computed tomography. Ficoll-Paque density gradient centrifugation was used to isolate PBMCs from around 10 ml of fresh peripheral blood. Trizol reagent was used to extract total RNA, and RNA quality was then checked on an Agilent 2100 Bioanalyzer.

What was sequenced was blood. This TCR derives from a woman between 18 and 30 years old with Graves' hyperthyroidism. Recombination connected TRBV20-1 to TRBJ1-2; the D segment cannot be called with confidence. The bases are TGCAGTGCTAGAGTTACAGCCAACTATGGCTACACCTTC. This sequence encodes CSARVTANYGYTF.